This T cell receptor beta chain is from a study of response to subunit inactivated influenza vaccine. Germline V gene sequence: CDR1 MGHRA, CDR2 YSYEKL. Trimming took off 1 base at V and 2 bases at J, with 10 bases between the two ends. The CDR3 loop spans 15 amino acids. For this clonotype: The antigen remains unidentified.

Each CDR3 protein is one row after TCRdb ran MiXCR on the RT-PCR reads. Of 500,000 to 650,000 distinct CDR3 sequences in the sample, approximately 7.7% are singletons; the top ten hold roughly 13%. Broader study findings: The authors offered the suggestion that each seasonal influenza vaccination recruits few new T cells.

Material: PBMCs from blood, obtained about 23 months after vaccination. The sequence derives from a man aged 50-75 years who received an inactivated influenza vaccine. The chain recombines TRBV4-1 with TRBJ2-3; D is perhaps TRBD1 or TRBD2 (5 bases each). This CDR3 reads CASSQVGGATDTQYF. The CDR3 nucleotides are TGCGCCAGCAGCCAAGTTGGGGGTGCCACAGATACGCAGTATTTT.